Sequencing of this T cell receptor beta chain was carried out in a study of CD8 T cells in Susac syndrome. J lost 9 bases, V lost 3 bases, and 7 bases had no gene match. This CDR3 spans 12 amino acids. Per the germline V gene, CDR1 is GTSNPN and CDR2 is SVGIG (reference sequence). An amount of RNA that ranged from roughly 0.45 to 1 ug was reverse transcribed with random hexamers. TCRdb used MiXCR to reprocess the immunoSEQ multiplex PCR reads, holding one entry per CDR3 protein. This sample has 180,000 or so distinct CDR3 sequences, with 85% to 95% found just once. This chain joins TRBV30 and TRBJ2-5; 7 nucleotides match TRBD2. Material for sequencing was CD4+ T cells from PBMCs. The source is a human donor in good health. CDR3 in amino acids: CAWRESGRAQYF. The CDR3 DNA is TGTGCCTGGAGGGAGTCAGGGAGGGCCCAGTACTTC.